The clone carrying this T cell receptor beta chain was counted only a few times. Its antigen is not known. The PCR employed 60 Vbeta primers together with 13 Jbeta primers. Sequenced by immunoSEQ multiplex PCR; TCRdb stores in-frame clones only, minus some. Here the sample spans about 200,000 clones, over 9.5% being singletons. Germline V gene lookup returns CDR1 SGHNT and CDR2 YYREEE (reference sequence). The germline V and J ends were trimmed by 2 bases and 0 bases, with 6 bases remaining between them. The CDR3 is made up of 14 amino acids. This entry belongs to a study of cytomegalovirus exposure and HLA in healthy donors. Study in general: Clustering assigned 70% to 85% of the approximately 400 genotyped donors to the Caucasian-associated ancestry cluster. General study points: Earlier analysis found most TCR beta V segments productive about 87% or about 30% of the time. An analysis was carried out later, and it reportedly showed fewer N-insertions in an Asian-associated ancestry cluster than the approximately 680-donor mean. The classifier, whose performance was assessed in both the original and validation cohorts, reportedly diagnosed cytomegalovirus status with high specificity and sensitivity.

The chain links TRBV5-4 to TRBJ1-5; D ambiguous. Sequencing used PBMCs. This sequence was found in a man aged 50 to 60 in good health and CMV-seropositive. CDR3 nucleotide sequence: TGTGCCAGCAGCTTCCGCGGTAGCAATCAGCCCCAGCATTTT. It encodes CASSFRGSNQPQHF.